This T cell receptor beta chain was identified during a study of blood T cell repertoires in COVID-19. Across the study: Samples representing acute and convalescent COVID-19 were sourced from the United States, Italy and Spain. Sources were T cells, B-cell-depleted T cells, or PBMCs; the material itself was cDNA or gDNA.

Trimming removed 6 bases at V and 0 bases at J, with 17 bases between. This CDR3 spans 16 amino acids. Germline V gene sequence: CDR1 LNHDA, CDR2 SQIVND (reference sequence). In the authors' methods: Amplification of reference gene primers provided the estimated nucleated cell counts. This table comes from immunoSEQ multiplex PCR, and its TCRdb copy is limited to in-frame clones, with some not included. The V and J calls and clone size were taken over from that table, and D and trimming were inferred from the DNA. The table lists 200,000 to 300,000 clones, 70% to 85% of them singletons, with 3.3% in the top ten.

The sequence came from a woman at least 80 years old with acute or convalescent COVID-19. The sample comprised peripheral blood. The chain is built from TRBV19 and TRBJ1-1; D might be TRBD1 (6 bases). This CDR3 is CASSPRGYSMNTEAFF. In DNA, the CDR3 is TGTGCCAGTAGCCCCAGGGGCTACTCCATGAACACTGAAGCTTTCTTT.